The T cell receptor beta chain described here comes from a study of T cells expressing NK-cell markers. Study context: Seven sequenced donors out of eight were HCMV-seropositive, one seronegative. General study findings and limits: Several donors likewise had their CD3+CD56-NKG2C+ fraction led by these clonotypes.

CDR1 and CDR2 from the germline V gene are MNHEY and SMNVEV (reference sequence). The CDR3 covers 17 residues. Of note for this clonotype: Its target is not known.

Libraries used 5'RACE template switching adding universal primer site and UMIs. Each CDR3 protein gets one entry in TCRdb, which reprocessed the 5' RACE reads and gives no DNA. This sample's table has roughly 420,000 distinct CDR3 sequences. The origin of this receptor is a woman between 18 and 75 years old in good health. The chain carries TRBV27 and TRBJ1-2; there is no DNA to check the TCRdb D call of TRBD1. The material sequenced was blood T cells: a sorted CD56 or NKG2C T cell subset, CD4+ or CD8+ T cells, or bulk PBMC T cells (not recorded which). CDR3 sequence reads: CASSFQADRRGSAGYTF.